This T cell receptor (beta chain) originates from a study of blood T cell repertoires in COVID-19. Sequencing was performed with immunoSEQ multiplex PCR; in TCRdb, only in-frame clones are kept and a portion is missing. The sample consists of tens of thousands of clones, over 65% of them appearing once. Material: peripheral blood. The clonotype comes from an older woman with acute or convalescent COVID-19.

The CDR3 spells CSATESNQPQHF. For the CDR3, the DNA is TGCAGCGCGACAGAGAGCAATCAGCCCCAGCATTTT. V usage is TRBV29-1 and J usage is TRBJ1-5; D is possibly TRBD1 (5 bases). The CDR3 contains 12 residues. Germline V lookup: CDR1 SQVTM, CDR2 ANQGSEA. Trimming left V 7 bases short and J 1 base short, with 8 bases between.